This TCR beta chain was captured in a study of T-cell memory formation after mild COVID-19. Study-level background: For the most part, TCR clusters were specific to one donor.

The study's findings and limits: Some clones that responded turned up in pre-infection memory, which suggests that cross-reactive memory joined in. CD4/CD8 balance held among clones contracting day 15 to 85, and later expanders leaned CD4+.

Via MiXCR, TCRdb re-called the 5' RACE reads, giving one row per CDR3 protein. The sample contains more than 150,000 distinct CDR3 sequences, about 18% of which appear only once. The germline CDR1 and CDR2 sequences are SEHNR and FQNEAQ (reference sequence). CDR3 size: 15 residues. V lost 8 bases, J lost 3 bases, and 18 bases lay in between. For this clonotype: Its antigen remains unidentified.

The chain joins TRBV7-9 to TRBJ2-3, with D possibly being TRBD2 (5 bases). The sequenced sample consisted of PBMCs or a T cell subset sorted from them (not recorded which). The receptor comes from a man younger than 35 who had mild COVID-19 (a few samples of this study predate the infection). Cell type and time point are not known. The CDR3 bases are TGTGCCAGCGACCCCCCCGTCGGGGTGACAGATACGCAGTATTTT. Translation: CASDPPVGVTDTQYF.